This TCR beta chain was found in a study of blood T cell repertoires in COVID-19. Study as a whole: T cells, B-cell-depleted T cells, or PBMCs provided the cDNA or gDNA that served as material.

TCRdb's table, derived via immunoSEQ multiplex PCR, lists solely in-frame clones and lacks some. The sample records more than 200,000 clones, 65% to 85% being singletons. The germline gives CDR1 MNHNS, CDR2 SASEGT. This CDR3 spans 16 amino acids. Trimming cost V 1 base and J 4 bases, with 11 bases left between them. This receptor was obtained from a man aged 45 to 65 with active or convalescent COVID-19. Sequences were obtained from peripheral blood. The chain links TRBV6-1 to TRBJ2-6; tentative D call: TRBD1 (6 bases). The DNA of the CDR3 is TGTGCCAGCAGTGAAGTTTCAGGGGCCGGGGCCAACGTCCTGACTTTC. It is translated as CASSEVSGAGANVLTF.